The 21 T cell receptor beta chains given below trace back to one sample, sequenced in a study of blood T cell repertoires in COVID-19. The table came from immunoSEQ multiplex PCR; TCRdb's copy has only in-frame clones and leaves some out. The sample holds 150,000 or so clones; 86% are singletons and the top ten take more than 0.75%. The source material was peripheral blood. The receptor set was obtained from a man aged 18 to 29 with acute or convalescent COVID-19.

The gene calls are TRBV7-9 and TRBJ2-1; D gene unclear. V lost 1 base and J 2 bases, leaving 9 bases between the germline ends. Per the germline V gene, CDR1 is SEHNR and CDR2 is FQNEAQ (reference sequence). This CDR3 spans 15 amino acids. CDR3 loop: CASSLVSGTYNEQFF. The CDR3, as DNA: TGTGCCAGCAGCTTAGTTTCGGGTACCTACAATGAGCAGTTCTTC.

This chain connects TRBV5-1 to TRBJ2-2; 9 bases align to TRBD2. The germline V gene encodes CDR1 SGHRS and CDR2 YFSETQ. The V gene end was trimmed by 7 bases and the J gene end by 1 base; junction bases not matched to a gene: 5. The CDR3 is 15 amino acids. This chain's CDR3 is CASRYSGGNTGELFF. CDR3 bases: TGCGCCAGCCGATATAGCGGGGGGAACACCGGGGAGCTGTTTTTT.

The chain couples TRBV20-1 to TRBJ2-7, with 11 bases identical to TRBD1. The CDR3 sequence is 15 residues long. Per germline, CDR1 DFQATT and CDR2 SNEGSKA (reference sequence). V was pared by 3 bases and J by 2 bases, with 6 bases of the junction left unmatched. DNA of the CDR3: TGCAGTGCTAGTAATCCGGGACAGGGGGCCTACGAGCAGTACTTC. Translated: CSASNPGQGAYEQYF.

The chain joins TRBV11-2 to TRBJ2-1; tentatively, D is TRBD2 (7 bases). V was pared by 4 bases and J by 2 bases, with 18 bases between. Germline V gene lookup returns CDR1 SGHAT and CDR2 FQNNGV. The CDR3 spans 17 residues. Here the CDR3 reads CASSSLRGATAYNEQFF. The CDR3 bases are TGTGCCAGCAGCTCCCTCCGGGGGGCGACGGCCTACAATGAGCAGTTCTTC.

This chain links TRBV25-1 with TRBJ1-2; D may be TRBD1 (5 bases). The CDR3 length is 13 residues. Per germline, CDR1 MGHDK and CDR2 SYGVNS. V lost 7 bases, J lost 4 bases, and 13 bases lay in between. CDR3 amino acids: CASTPGGTYGYTF. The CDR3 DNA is TGTGCCAGCACCCCCGGGGGAACCTATGGCTACACCTTC.

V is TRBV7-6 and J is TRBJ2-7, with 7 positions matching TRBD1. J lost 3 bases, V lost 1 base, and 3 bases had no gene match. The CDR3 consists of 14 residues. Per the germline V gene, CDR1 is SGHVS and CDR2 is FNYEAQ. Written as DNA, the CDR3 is TGTGCCAGCAGCTTAGTGGCAGGGGGCTACGAGCAGTACTTC. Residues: CASSLVAGGYEQYF.

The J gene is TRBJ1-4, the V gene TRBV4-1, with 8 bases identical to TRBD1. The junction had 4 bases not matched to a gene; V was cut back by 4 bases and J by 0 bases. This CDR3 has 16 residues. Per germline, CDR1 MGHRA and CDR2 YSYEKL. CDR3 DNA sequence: TGCGCCAGCAGCCCCGACAGGGGATCAACTAATGAAAAACTGTTTTTT. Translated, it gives CASSPDRGSTNEKLFF.

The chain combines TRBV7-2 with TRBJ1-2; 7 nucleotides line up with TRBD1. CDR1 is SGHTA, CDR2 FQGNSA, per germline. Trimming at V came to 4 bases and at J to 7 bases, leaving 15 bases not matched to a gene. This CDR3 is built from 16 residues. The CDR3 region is CASSSNPGGPSVGYTF. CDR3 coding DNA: TGTGCCAGCAGCTCTAACCCAGGGGGGCCCTCCGTTGGCTACACCTTC. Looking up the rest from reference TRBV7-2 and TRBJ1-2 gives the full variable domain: GAGVSQSPSNKVTEKGKDVELRCDPISGHTALYWYRQSLGQGLEFLIYFQGNSAPDKSGLPSDRFSAERTGGSVSTLTIQRTQQEDSAVYLCASSSNPGGPSVGYTFGSGTRLTVV.

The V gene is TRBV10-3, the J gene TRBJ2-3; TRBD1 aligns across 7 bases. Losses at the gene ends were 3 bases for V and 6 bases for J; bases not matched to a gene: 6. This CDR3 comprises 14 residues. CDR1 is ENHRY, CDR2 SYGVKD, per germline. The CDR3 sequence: CAISEGQGEDTQYF. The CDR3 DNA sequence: TGTGCCATCAGTGAAGGGCAGGGGGAGGATACGCAGTATTTT.

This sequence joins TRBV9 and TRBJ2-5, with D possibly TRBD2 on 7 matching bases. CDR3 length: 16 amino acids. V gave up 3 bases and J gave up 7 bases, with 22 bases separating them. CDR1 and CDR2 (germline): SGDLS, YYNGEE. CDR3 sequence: CASSDPLAGALGTQYF. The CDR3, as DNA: TGTGCCAGCAGCGACCCTCTCGCGGGGGCCCTGGGGACCCAGTACTTC.

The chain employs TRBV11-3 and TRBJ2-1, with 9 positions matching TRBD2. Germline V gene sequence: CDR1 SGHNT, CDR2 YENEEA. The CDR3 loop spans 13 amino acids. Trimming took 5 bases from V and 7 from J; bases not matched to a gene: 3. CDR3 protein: CASSAGGTNEQFF. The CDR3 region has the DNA TGTGCCAGCAGCGCGGGGGGGACGAATGAGCAGTTCTTC.

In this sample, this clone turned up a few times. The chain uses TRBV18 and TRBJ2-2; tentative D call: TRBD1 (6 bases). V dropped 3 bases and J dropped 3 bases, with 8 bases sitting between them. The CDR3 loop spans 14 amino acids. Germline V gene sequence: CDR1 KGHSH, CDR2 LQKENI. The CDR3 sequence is CASSPPGDTGELFF. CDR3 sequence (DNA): TGTGCCAGCTCACCCCCAGGGGACACCGGGGAGCTGTTTTTT.

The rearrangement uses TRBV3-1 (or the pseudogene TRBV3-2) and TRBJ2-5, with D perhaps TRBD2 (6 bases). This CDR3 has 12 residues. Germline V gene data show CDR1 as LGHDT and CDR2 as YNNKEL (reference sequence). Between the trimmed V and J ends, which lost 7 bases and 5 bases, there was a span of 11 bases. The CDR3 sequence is CASTWGDETQYF. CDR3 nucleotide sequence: TGTGCCAGCACCTGGGGGGACGAGACCCAGTACTTC.

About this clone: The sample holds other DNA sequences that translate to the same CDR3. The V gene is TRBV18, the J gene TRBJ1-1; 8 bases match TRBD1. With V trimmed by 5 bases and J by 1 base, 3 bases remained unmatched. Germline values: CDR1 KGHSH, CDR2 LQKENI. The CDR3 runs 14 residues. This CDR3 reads CASSSTGENTEAFF. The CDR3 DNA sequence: TGTGCCAGCTCATCGACAGGGGAGAACACTGAAGCTTTCTTT.

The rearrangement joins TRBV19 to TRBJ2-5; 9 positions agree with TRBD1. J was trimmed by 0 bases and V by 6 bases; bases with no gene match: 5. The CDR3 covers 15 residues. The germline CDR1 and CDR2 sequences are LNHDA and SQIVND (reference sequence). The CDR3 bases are TGTGCCAGTAGAGGACAGGGGAGGTACCAAGAGACCCAGTACTTC. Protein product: CASRGQGRYQETQYF.

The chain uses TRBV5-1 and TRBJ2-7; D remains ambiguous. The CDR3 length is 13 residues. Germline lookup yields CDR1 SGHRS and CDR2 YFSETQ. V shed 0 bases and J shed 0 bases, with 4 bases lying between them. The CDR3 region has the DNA TGCGCCAGCAGCTTGGCCAGCTCCTACGAGCAGTACTTC. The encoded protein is CASSLASSYEQYF.

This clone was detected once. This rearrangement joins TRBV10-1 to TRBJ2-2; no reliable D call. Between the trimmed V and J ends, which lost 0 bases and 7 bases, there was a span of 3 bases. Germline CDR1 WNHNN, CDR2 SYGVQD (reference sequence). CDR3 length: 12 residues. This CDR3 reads CASSESGGELFF. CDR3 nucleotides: TGCGCCAGCAGTGAGTCCGGCGGGGAGCTGTTTTTT.

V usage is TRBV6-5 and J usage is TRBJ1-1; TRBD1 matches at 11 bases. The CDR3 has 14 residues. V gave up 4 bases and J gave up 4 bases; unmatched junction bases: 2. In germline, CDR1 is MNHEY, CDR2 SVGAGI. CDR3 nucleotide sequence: TGTGCCAGCAGTTCTGGGACAGGGGGCACTGAAGCTTTCTTT. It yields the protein CASSSGTGGTEAFF.

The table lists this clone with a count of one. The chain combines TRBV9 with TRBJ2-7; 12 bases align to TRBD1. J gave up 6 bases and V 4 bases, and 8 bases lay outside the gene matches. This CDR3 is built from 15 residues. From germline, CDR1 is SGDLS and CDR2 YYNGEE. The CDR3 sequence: CASSPQPGQGAEQYF. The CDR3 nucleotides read TGTGCCAGCAGCCCGCAACCGGGACAGGGGGCCGAGCAGTACTTC.

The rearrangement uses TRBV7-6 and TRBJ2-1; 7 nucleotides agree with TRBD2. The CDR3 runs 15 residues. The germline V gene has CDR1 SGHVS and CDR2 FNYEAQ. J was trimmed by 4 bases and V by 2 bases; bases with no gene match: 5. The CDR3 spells CASSLNGGGYNEQFF. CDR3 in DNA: TGTGCCAGCAGCTTAAATGGCGGGGGTTACAATGAGCAGTTCTTC.

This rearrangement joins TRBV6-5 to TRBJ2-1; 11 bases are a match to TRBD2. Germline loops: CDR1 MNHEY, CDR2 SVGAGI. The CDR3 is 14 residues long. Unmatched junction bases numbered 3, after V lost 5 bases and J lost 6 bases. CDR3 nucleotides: TGTGCCAGCAGTCCGGGACTAGCGGCCAATGAGCAGTTCTTC. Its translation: CASSPGLAANEQFF.